The rows below give T cell receptor beta chains drawn from one sample of a study of cytomegalovirus exposure and HLA in healthy donors. Some clones are missing from TCRdb's copy, which holds only in-frame ones; the method was immunoSEQ multiplex PCR. Of roughly 110,000 clones in the sample, under 80% were seen once. Source material: PBMCs. These receptor sequences come from a woman between 35 and 50 years old in good health and CMV-seropositive. Both conserved end residues are part of each CDR3. The D gene is left open where the match is weak. Clone size is not always given. Where it is, it says once, few, many or a class for expanded clones.

clone_size d_call j_call v_call cdr3_nt cdr3_aa
- - TRBJ2-1 TRBV7-9 TGTGCCAGCAGCTTCGGGGGGCCGCGGAGTGTCAATGAGCAGTTCTTC CASSFGGPRSVNEQFF
- - TRBJ1-3 TRBV7-6 TGTGCCAGCAGCCCCACAGTTGACTCTGGAAACACCATATATTTT CASSPTVDSGNTIYF
- - TRBJ1-5 TRBV2 TGTGCCAGCAAGGGGATCCAGGATACCAATCAGCCCCAGCATTTT CASKGIQDTNQPQHF
- - TRBJ2-7 TRBV5-6 TGTGCCAGCAGCTTAGGATCCGGGTCAGCCTACGAGCAGTACTTC CASSLGSGSAYEQYF
few TRBD1 TRBJ1-2 TRBV6-1 TGTGCCAGCAGGGGACAGTACCCCTATGGCTACACCTTC CASRGQYPYGYTF
- - TRBJ1-1 TRBV2 TGTGCCAGCAGTTCTGCGGGGAACACTGAAGCTTTCTTT CASSSAGNTEAFF
- TRBD2 TRBJ2-3 TRBV6-5 TGTGCCAGCAGTTTCGGACTAGCGGGGGTCACAGATACGCAGTATTTT CASSFGLAGVTDTQYF
- - TRBJ1-6 TRBV5-1 TGCGCCAGCAGCTTAGGAGGGCAGGGTAATTCACCCCTCCACTTT CASSLGGQGNSPLHF
- - TRBJ1-1 TRBV2 TGTGCCAGCAGCGATACCTTGGACAAGAACACTGAAGCTTTCTTT CASSDTLDKNTEAFF
- - TRBJ1-5 TRBV2 TGTGCCAGCAGACGCGGATCGGACTATCAGCCCCAGCATTTT CASRRGSDYQPQHF
- - TRBJ1-1 TRBV7-9 TGTGCCAGCAGCTTAACCAGTGGTGCCACTGAAGCTTTCTTT CASSLTSGATEAFF
- - TRBJ2-7 TRBV29-1 TGCAGCGTTTCACAGGGCTACGAGCAGTACTTC CSVSQGYEQYF
- - TRBJ1-2 TRBV19 TGTGCCATCAACACAGGGAATGGCTACACCTTC CAINTGNGYTF
- TRBD1 TRBJ1-5 TRBV4-1 TGCGCCAGCAGCCAGACAGGGGTAGGAAATCAGCCCCAGCATTTT CASSQTGVGNQPQHF
- TRBD1 TRBJ1-5 TRBV7-9 TGTGCCAGCAGCCAAGGGACAGGGGGCAATCAGCCCCAGCATTTT CASSQGTGGNQPQHF
- - TRBJ1-2 TRBV5-1 TGCGCCAGCAGCCCTGAACAGGGAAGCGGCTACACCTTC CASSPEQGSGYTF
- - TRBJ2-3 TRBV5-1 TGCGCCAGCAGCTTACAAAGCCCAGGGGTGGCAGATACGCAGTATTTT CASSLQSPGVADTQYF
- - TRBJ2-6 TRBV5-1 TGCGCCAGCAGCTTCGGTTCGTCTGGGGCCAACGTCCTGACTTTC CASSFGSSGANVLTF
- TRBD1 TRBJ1-2 TRBV7-8 TGTGCCAGCAGCTCGACAGGGGATGGCTACACCTTC CASSSTGDGYTF
- - TRBJ2-5 TRBV19 TGTGCCAGTAAATCTGGAGGTTATCAAGAGACCCAGTACTTC CASKSGGYQETQYF
- TRBD2 TRBJ2-3 TRBV10-3 TGTGCCATCAGTGAGTGGACTAGCGGGGATTACAGGGATACGCAGTATTTT CAISEWTSGDYRDTQYF
few TRBD1 TRBJ2-7 TRBV6-5 TGTGCCAGCAGTTTAGGGGGCCACCTCTCCTACGAGCAGTACTTC CASSLGGHLSYEQYF
- TRBD2 TRBJ2-7 TRBV4-2 TGTGCCAGCAGCCAAGCCGTGACTAGCGGGGGGGCCGCCGAGCAGTACTTC CASSQAVTSGGAAEQYF
- TRBD1 TRBJ2-5 TRBV5-1 TGCGCCAGCAGCTCCGGACAGGGAGGAGAGACCCAGTACTTC CASSSGQGGETQYF
- - TRBJ2-7 TRBV2 TGTGCCACCTCGGACAGGAGGGATGAGGAGCAGTACTTC CATSDRRDEEQYF
- TRBD1 TRBJ1-2 TRBV27 TGTGCCAGCAGTTCCCGGGACAGACCCTATGGCTACACCTTC CASSSRDRPYGYTF
once - TRBJ2-6 TRBV6-5 TGTGCCAGCAGAATAGGAGGAGGTGTCAACGTCCTGACTTTC CASRIGGGVNVLTF
- - TRBJ1-2 TRBV5-6 TGTGCCAGCAGCTTGAGTCAGGGCTATGGCTACACCTTC CASSLSQGYGYTF
few TRBD1 TRBJ2-3 TRBV6-5 TGTGCCAGCAGTCTGGACAGGGATGTAACAGATACGCAGTATTTT CASSLDRDVTDTQYF
- - TRBJ2-3 TRBV5-4 TGTGCCAGCAGCTTGGACTACGATACGCAGTATTTT CASSLDYDTQYF
- TRBD1 TRBJ1-1 TRBV7-2 TGTGCCAGCAGCCTGGGACAGGGAAACACTGAAGCTTTCTTT CASSLGQGNTEAFF
few TRBD1 TRBJ2-1 TRBV10-3 TGTGCCATCAGGAAGGGACAGGGAGTGGATGAGCAGTTCTTC CAIRKGQGVDEQFF
- TRBD1 TRBJ1-2 TRBV19 TGTGCCAGTAGCACGACAGGGGGCGCAGATGGCTACACCTTC CASSTTGGADGYTF
few - TRBJ1-2 TRBV5-4 TGTGCCAGCAGCTTGGAGGGGGACTATGGCTACACCTTC CASSLEGDYGYTF
- - TRBJ2-3 TRBV9 TGTGCCAGCAGCGTCCACTGGGGGCAGGCGGATACGCAGTATTTT CASSVHWGQADTQYF
- TRBD1 TRBJ1-2 TRBV5-1 TGCGCCAGCAGCAGGGCGACAGGGAATGGCTACACCTTC CASSRATGNGYTF
- - TRBJ1-6 TRBV11-3 TGTGCCAGCAGCTTAGCAGGGGTCGGTTCACCCCTCCACTTT CASSLAGVGSPLHF
- TRBD1 TRBJ1-1 TRBV28 TGTGCCAGCAGTTTGTGGAAGGGGGCCACTGAAGCTTTCTTT CASSLWKGATEAFF
- - TRBJ1-1 TRBV10-3 TGTGCCATCAGTGATAGAGATCTTAGCACTGAAGCTTTCTTT CAISDRDLSTEAFF
- TRBD1 TRBJ1-2 TRBV19 TGTGCCAGTACCCAAGGACAGGGATCCTATCGCTACACCTTC CASTQGQGSYRYTF
- - TRBJ2-1 TRBV6-5 TGTGCCACCTCCGGGGGGCCCTCCTACAATGAGCAGTTCTTC CATSGGPSYNEQFF
- TRBD1 TRBJ1-5 TRBV5-1 TGCGCCAGCAGCCCGTCCCGGGACAGGGGGCAGAGCAATCAGCCCCAGCATTTT CASSPSRDRGQSNQPQHF
- - TRBJ2-1 TRBV4-1 TGCGCCAGCAGCCAGGATCGGCTAGCCAACAATGAGCAGTTCTTC CASSQDRLANNEQFF
- - TRBJ2-3 TRBV6-5 TGTGCCAGCAGTTACTCGCGGAGGAGCACAGATACGCAGTATTTT CASSYSRRSTDTQYF
- TRBD2 TRBJ2-5 TRBV5-4 TGTGCCAGCAGCCGGGGGGCGGGGGGGCCGGAGACCCAGTACTTC CASSRGAGGPETQYF
- - TRBJ1-2 TRBV4-1 TGCGCCAGCAGCCAAGAAAGGGGGATGAGCTACACCTTC CASSQERGMSYTF
- - TRBJ1-5 TRBV7-2 TGTGCCAGCAGCTTAGCCAGGGGCAATGGTCAGCCCCAGCATTTT CASSLARGNGQPQHF
few - TRBJ1-4 TRBV5-1 TGCGCCAGCAGCTCCAGGGATCGTGAAAAACTGTTTTTT CASSSRDREKLFF
- - TRBJ1-1 TRBV19 TGTGCCAGTAGTAGTGCCTTGACAGGTTTCAACACTGAAGCTTTCTTT CASSSALTGFNTEAFF
- - TRBJ1-1 TRBV5-6 TGTGCCAGCAGCCGGGCAGGGATCACTGAAGCTTTCTTT CASSRAGITEAFF
- - TRBJ2-7 TRBV25-1 TGTGCCAGCAGTGATGACGGGAACTACGAGCAGTACTTC CASSDDGNYEQYF
- TRBD1 TRBJ1-2 TRBV15 TGTGCCACCAGCAGCGATTCAGGGGGTGGCTACACCTTC CATSSDSGGGYTF